This T cell receptor beta chain was recovered during a study of T cell changes during pregnancy in multiple sclerosis. This clone was observed a single time. Clones were sequenced by immunoSEQ multiplex PCR, and TCRdb holds only the in-frame ones, with some missing. This table has 45,000 to 60,000 clones, just over 90% appearing once. Germline assignment: CDR1 MNHNS and CDR2 SASEGT. The CDR3 extends over 14 amino acids. V lost 6 bases and J lost 1, with 12 bases in between. The sample consisted of CD4+ T cells from peripheral blood mononuclear cells, taken before pregnancy. The source is a female donor with multiple sclerosis, enrolled in a pregnancy study. The genes are TRBV6-1 and TRBJ1-1, with a weak D call TRBD1 (5 bases). The CDR3 protein is CASSPSRENTEAFF. CDR3 sequence (DNA): TGTGCCAGCAGCCCATCCAGGGAGAACACTGAAGCTTTCTTT.